Reported below is one T cell receptor (beta chain). This specimen comes from a study of shared clonotypes between healthy human individuals. The V segment lost 5 bases and the J segment 0 bases; nucleotides outside the gene matches: 14. The CDR3 runs 20 residues. Germline V gives CDR1 MNHEY, CDR2 SMNVEV (reference sequence). Sequencing used immunoSEQ multiplex PCR; TCRdb keeps in-frame clones, though not all of them. The sample yields millions of clones, roughly 96% seen once. The chain has TRBV27 and TRBJ2-1; 12 nucleotides match TRBD2. The material sequenced was naive CD4+ T cells sorted from blood. Subset reported: CD45RA+ positively selected. The source of this sequence is a man aged 18 to 29 in good health. The CDR3 loop reads CASSAETSGGDRYSYNEQFF. The CDR3 nucleotides are TGTGCCAGCAGTGCAGAGACTAGCGGGGGTGACCGATACTCCTACAATGAGCAGTTCTTC.